Sequencing of this TCR beta chain was carried out in a study of blood T cell repertoires in COVID-19. Method: immunoSEQ multiplex PCR; TCRdb's copy keeps in-frame clones and lacks some. The sample has under 250,000 clones, 65% to 90% seen once. CDR1 and CDR2 from the germline V gene are SGHTA and FQGTGA. The CDR3 is made up of 14 amino acids. V was pared by 5 bases and J by 6 bases, with 6 bases of the junction left unmatched. The sequence was obtained from a woman aged 45 to 65 with acute COVID-19. Sequencing was done on a sample of PBMCs or T cells enriched from blood (not recorded which). The chain employs TRBV7-3 and TRBJ2-1, with 8 positions matching TRBD1. This CDR3 is CASSLDRAPNEQFF. The CDR3 DNA reads as TGTGCCAGCAGCCTGGACAGGGCCCCCAATGAGCAGTTCTTC.